This T cell receptor beta chain was captured by sequencing in a study of cytomegalovirus exposure and HLA in healthy donors (dated by TCRdb to between 2016 and 2019). Background for the entire study: The 666 repertoires of the first cohort and the approximately 110 validation repertoires were produced on the same platform, according to a later analysis. To predict cytomegalovirus infection status, the study combined high-throughput TCR immunosequencing, statistical association of individual TCRs with disease status, and machine learning. The aim of the study was to test whether cataloging public T cell receptors could identify signatures of past pathogen exposure. Besides the first cohort of roughly 700 subjects, a separate validation cohort made up of 120 different subjects was used. Study-wide findings and limitations: The authors suggested that the approach could potentially be generalized to other disease states and immunological phenotypes. The validation cohort had no HLA typing available for a later analysis, so co-occurrence within that cohort was assessed over all 120 repertoires. Across donors, most TCR sequences were observed very rarely, whereas some public TCRs were present in many individuals. Of the cluster scores, around 95% were above 0 in a later analysis, which found that TCRs clustered in the first cohort also tended to co-occur in the approximately 110 validation repertoires. In vitro tests confirmed that a few of the cytomegalovirus-associated TCR beta chains recognize cytomegalovirus antigens. A total of fewer than 200 TCR beta chains were listed by the study as associated with cytomegalovirus. Cytomegalovirus status was reported to be diagnosed by the classifier with high specificity and sensitivity in both the original and validation cohorts.

The donors were included in the validation cohort of some 120 subjects, a group kept apart from the roughly 610-subject first cohort. The CDR3, cysteine through phenylalanine, is 14 amino acids long. Only CDR3 DNA remains: 42 bases, in frame from the first base. CDR1 and CDR2 are read off the germline V gene (reference sequence) as SEHNR and FQNEAQ. The germline ends are 12 bases apart after V is trimmed by 9 bases and J by 0 bases. Libraries were prepared through the immunoSEQ multiplex PCR assay. In the authors' own workflow: To diagnose cytomegalovirus status from the catalog of TCR beta chain sequences, a statistical classification framework was built. Imported from immuneACCESS, the table was reduced by TCRdb to in-frame sequences with V and J called. These copies leave out some clones; in studies compared against another copy, an unresolved V gene accounts for under half, and the cause of the remainder is not known. V and J calls and clone size are those listed in that table; D and trimming were worked out from the DNA. This sample holds over 60,000 clones; 96% were observed only once. The ten most abundant clones make up 4.5% of the sample.

Worth noting for this clone: This clone's antigen is unknown. Within one base of it there is no much larger clone, and no base qualities were kept.

The clonotype originates from a young woman in good health and CMV-seropositive. The specimen was PBMCs. The chain employs TRBV7-9 and TRBJ1-5, with the D gene call left open. This receptor carries the CDR3 CASLSAGSNQPQHF. The DNA sequence is as follows: TGTGCCAGTCTGTCCGCAGGTAGCAATCAGCCCCAGCATTTT.